Shown below are 2 T cell receptor beta chains from a single sample sequenced in a study of cytomegalovirus exposure and HLA in healthy donors (dated by TCRdb to 2016 to 2017). Library creation used the immunoSEQ multiplex PCR assay. For the multiplex PCR, a mixture combining 60 forward primers for TCR Vbeta segments and 13 reverse primers for TCR Jbeta segments was used. Here the immuneACCESS table is served through TCRdb, limited to in-frame sequences with V and J called. Missing clones are a known gap in these copies; in checked studies unresolved V genes cover under half, and the rest lacks a known reason. The sample has roughly 99,000 clones on record, 81% of them singletons. The top ten constitute approximately 2.1% of the sample. The sample comprised PBMCs. The receptors were gathered from a man younger than 45 in good health and CMV-seronegative.

The V call is TRBV5-5, the J call TRBJ2-5; TRBD1 matches 10 bases. The CDR3 extends over 14 amino acids. V dropped 4 bases and J dropped 3; count of bases not matched to a gene: 3. Germline V lookup: CDR1 SGHKS, CDR2 YYEKEE (reference sequence). The CDR3 sequence: CASSRGQGEETQYF. CDR3 nucleotide sequence: TGTGCCAGCAGCCGCGGACAGGGGGAAGAGACCCAGTACTTC. Using reference TRBV5-5 and TRBJ2-5 for the parts outside the CDR3, the full variable domain is DAGVTQSPTHLIKTRGQQVTLRCSPISGHKSVSWYQQVLGQGPQFIFQYYEKEERGRGNFPDRFSARQFPNYSSELNVNALLLGDSALYLCASSRGQGEETQYFGPGTRLLVL.

The chain has TRBV5-1 and TRBJ2-7; 10 bases are shared with TRBD2. The V gene end was trimmed by 7 bases and the J gene end by 0 bases; junction bases not matched to a gene: 7. The CDR3 is made up of 15 amino acids. The germline gives CDR1 SGHRS, CDR2 YFSETQ. CDR3 residues: CASGQAGGGSYEQYF. The CDR3 region has the DNA TGCGCCAGCGGCCAAGCGGGAGGGGGCTCCTACGAGCAGTACTTC.